A selection of T cell receptor beta chains follows, all from one sample in a study of T cell responses to AZD1222 COVID-19 vaccine. The assay was immunoSEQ multiplex PCR, and TCRdb's table has in-frame clones only and misses some. The sample has 70,000 to 95,000 clones; around nine tenths are singletons. This material consisted of peripheral blood, taken on day 0 of MenACWY control vaccination. The receptors originated from an adult in good health. Both conserved end residues are part of each CDR3. A D gene is named only where the DNA matches it firmly. The listing skips clone size in some rows; elsewhere it reads once, few, many or a size class.

v_gene,d_gene,j_gene,abundance,CDR3aa,CDR3nt
TRBV14,-,TRBJ1-3,-,CASSPLGPGNTIYF,TGTGCCAGCAGCCCTCTGGGACCTGGAAACACCATATATTTT
TRBV2,-,TRBJ2-3,-,CASSLNQGKGTDTQYF,TGTGCCAGCAGTTTAAATCAGGGGAAAGGGACAGATACGCAGTATTTT
TRBV9,TRBD1,TRBJ2-2,-,CASSPSTGGLFF,TGTGCCAGCAGCCCTTCGACAGGGGGGCTGTTTTTT
TRBV12-3/TRBV12-4,TRBD1,TRBJ2-7,-,CASRRQGSYEQYF,TGTGCCAGCAGAAGACAGGGGTCCTACGAGCAGTACTTC
TRBV15,-,TRBJ1-2,-,CATSRVTRGNYGYTF,TGTGCCACCAGCAGGGTTACGCGGGGTAACTATGGCTACACCTTC
TRBV6-5,-,TRBJ2-5,-,CASFSGTASETQYF,TGTGCCAGCTTTTCCGGGACTGCCAGTGAGACCCAGTACTTC
TRBV28,-,TRBJ1-5,-,CASRDWSNQPQHF,TGTGCCAGCAGGGACTGGAGCAATCAGCCCCAGCATTTT
TRBV5-1,TRBD1,TRBJ1-6,-,CASSQGQSGPPLHF,TGCGCCAGCAGCCAGGGACAGAGCGGCCCACCCCTCCACTTT
TRBV27,-,TRBJ2-7,-,CASSPGQFYEQYF,TGTGCCAGCAGTCCCGGACAGTTCTACGAGCAGTACTTC
TRBV4-3,TRBD2,TRBJ2-1,few,CASSQLAGGNNEQFF,TGCGCCAGCAGCCAACTAGCGGGGGGGAACAATGAGCAGTTCTTC
TRBV7-6,-,TRBJ1-4,-,CASSLAEAMGEKLFF,TGTGCCAGCAGCTTAGCAGAGGCGATGGGGGAAAAACTGTTTTTT
TRBV9,-,TRBJ2-5,-,CASSVAAAPVETQYF,TGTGCCAGCAGCGTAGCGGCGGCCCCCGTGGAGACCCAGTACTTC
TRBV2,-,TRBJ1-2,-,CASSGGRAYTF,TGTGCCAGCAGTGGTGGCAGGGCATACACCTTC
TRBV6-4,-,TRBJ2-3,-,CASSEGLASDTQYF,TGTGCCAGCAGTGAAGGGCTAGCCTCAGATACGCAGTATTTT
TRBV3-1/TRBV3-2,TRBD2,TRBJ2-3,-,CASSQGDYNPTDTQYF,TGTGCCAGCAGCCAAGGGGACTATAATCCCACAGATACGCAGTATTTT
TRBV2,TRBD1,TRBJ1-5,-,CASRADRVFSQPQHF,TGTGCCAGCAGGGCGGACAGGGTCTTTAGTCAGCCCCAGCATTTT
TRBV7-3,-,TRBJ2-1,-,CASSNYQANEQFF,TGTGCCAGCAGCAACTATCAGGCCAATGAGCAGTTCTTC
TRBV5-1,TRBD1,TRBJ1-4,-,CASSPTGATNEKLFF,TGCGCCAGCAGCCCAACAGGGGCAACTAATGAAAAACTGTTTTTT
TRBV6-5,-,TRBJ2-1,-,CASNRAPNREQFF,TGTGCCAGCAACCGGGCCCCAAATAGGGAGCAGTTCTTC
TRBV29-1,TRBD1,TRBJ2-3,-,CSALQGASDTQYF,TGCAGCGCCTTACAGGGGGCGTCGGATACGCAGTATTTT
TRBV10-1,TRBD1,TRBJ1-1,-,CAGYRGHLDTEAFF,TGCGCCGGCTACAGGGGCCACTTGGACACTGAAGCTTTCTTT
TRBV18,TRBD1,TRBJ1-1,once,CASSPATGGAFF,TGTGCCAGCTCACCGGCTACAGGGGGAGCTTTCTTT
TRBV15,-,TRBJ2-7,-,CATSTDTFSYEQYF,TGTGCCACCAGCACGGACACCTTCTCCTACGAGCAGTACTTC
TRBV20-1,-,TRBJ2-5,-,CSAWGEETQYF,TGCAGTGCTTGGGGGGAAGAGACCCAGTACTTC
TRBV6-1,-,TRBJ1-6,-,CASSETPDSPLHF,TGTGCCAGCAGTGAAACTCCGGATTCACCCCTCCACTTT
TRBV10-3,TRBD1,TRBJ1-4,-,CAISGTGYNEKLFF,TGTGCCATCAGTGGGACAGGGTATAATGAAAAACTGTTTTTT
TRBV6-6,-,TRBJ1-5,-,CASSSDQEGNQPQHF,TGTGCCAGCAGTTCGGATCAGGAGGGCAATCAGCCCCAGCATTTT
TRBV12-3/TRBV12-4,TRBD1,TRBJ2-1,-,CASSRGQENEQFF,TGTGCCAGCAGTCGCGGACAGGAGAATGAGCAGTTCTTC
TRBV7-3,TRBD1,TRBJ2-3,-,CASSESGTVDTQYF,TGTGCCAGCAGCGAATCCGGGACAGTAGATACGCAGTATTTT
TRBV6-5,TRBD2,TRBJ2-2,-,CASSYGGVRNTGELFF,TGTGCCAGCAGTTACGGGGGGGTCCGAAACACCGGGGAGCTGTTTTTT
TRBV14,TRBD2,TRBJ2-2,-,CASRFGGGSGELFF,TGTGCCAGCAGGTTCGGCGGGGGTTCTGGGGAGCTGTTTTTT
TRBV19,-,TRBJ1-2,-,CASSSFGAGYYGYTF,TGTGCCAGTAGTTCTTTTGGGGCAGGTTATTATGGCTACACCTTC
TRBV6-1,TRBD1,TRBJ1-5,few,CASSGDRGLGNQPQHF,TGTGCCAGCAGTGGGGACAGGGGGCTAGGGAATCAGCCCCAGCATTTT
TRBV5-4,TRBD1,TRBJ1-2,-,CASSPGSGQGMWYTF,TGTGCCAGCAGCCCCGGATCCGGACAGGGGATGTGGTACACCTTC
TRBV5-6,-,TRBJ2-7,-,CASSWGGPPTEQYF,TGTGCCAGCAGCTGGGGGGGGCCCCCGACCGAGCAGTACTTC
TRBV5-1,-,TRBJ1-4,-,CASSLGRGLRATNEKLFF,TGCGCCAGCAGCTTGGGGAGGGGTCTTAGAGCAACTAATGAAAAACTGTTTTTT
TRBV4-2,-,TRBJ2-5,-,CASSQEGGSVETQYF,TGTGCCAGCAGCCAAGAGGGTGGGTCCGTAGAGACCCAGTACTTC
TRBV5-1,TRBD1,TRBJ2-4,-,CASSPDRSGKNIQYF,TGCGCCAGCAGCCCGGACAGGTCTGGCAAAAACATTCAGTACTTC
TRBV5-6,TRBD2,TRBJ2-5,-,CASTLAGVDRETQYF,TGTGCCAGCACCCTAGCGGGGGTCGATAGAGAGACCCAGTACTTC
TRBV4-1,-,TRBJ1-4,few,CASSQVIREKLFF,TGCGCCAGCAGCCAGGTTATCAGGGAAAAACTGTTTTTT
TRBV4-1,TRBD2,TRBJ2-1,-,CASSQTSGGLYSEQFF,TGCGCCAGCAGCCAAACTAGCGGGGGACTCTACAGTGAGCAGTTCTTC
TRBV25-1,-,TRBJ2-1,-,CASSESGVAYNEQFF,TGTGCCAGCAGTGAGTCAGGGGTCGCCTACAATGAGCAGTTCTTC
TRBV5-1,-,TRBJ1-2,-,CASSLAEPTGYRGYTF,TGCGCCAGCAGCTTGGCCGAACCCACAGGGTATCGTGGCTACACCTTC
TRBV18,TRBD1,TRBJ2-5,-,CASSPETGGLGETQYF,TGTGCCAGCTCACCAGAGACAGGGGGGTTAGGAGAGACCCAGTACTTC
TRBV19,TRBD1,TRBJ1-5,-,CASSPGTGAQPQHF,TGTGCCAGTAGCCCCGGGACAGGGGCTCAGCCCCAGCATTTT
TRBV5-1,TRBD1,TRBJ1-3,-,CASSPGTGAGNTIYF,TGCGCCAGCAGCCCCGGGACAGGGGCTGGAAACACCATATATTTT
TRBV5-8,-,TRBJ1-6,-,CASSLYPTNRNSPLHF,TGTGCCAGCAGCTTGTATCCGACGAACAGAAATTCACCCCTCCACTTT
TRBV11-1,-,TRBJ2-1,-,CASSFGGGIEQFF,TGTGCCAGCAGCTTTGGAGGGGGTATAGAGCAGTTCTTC
TRBV4-1,TRBD2,TRBJ2-7,-,CASSQPTSGGAYEQYF,TGCGCCAGCAGCCAACCGACTAGCGGGGGGGCTTACGAGCAGTACTTC
TRBV11-2,-,TRBJ1-6,-,CASSSNSPLHF,TGTGCCAGCAGTTCTAATTCACCCCTCCACTTT